Below, 8 T cell receptor beta chains from the same sample are listed, as sequenced in a study of blood T cell repertoires in COVID-19. Profiled with immunoSEQ multiplex PCR; TCRdb holds only in-frame clones, not every one. The data contain some 74,000 clones, approximately 80% of them seen just once; the ten biggest clones take up around two fifths. Sequencing was done on a sample of peripheral blood. Receptor source: a man older than 75 with acute or convalescent COVID-19.

The V gene is TRBV5-1, the J gene TRBJ2-7; 7 nucleotides align to TRBD1. Trimming at V came to 3 bases and at J to 2 bases, leaving 8 bases not matched to a gene. Germline lookup yields CDR1 SGHRS and CDR2 YFSETQ. This CDR3 is 15 amino acids long. CDR3 in amino acids: CASSSGTEYPYEQYF. CDR3 in DNA: TGCGCCAGCAGCTCCGGGACAGAGTATCCCTACGAGCAGTACTTC.

The chain combines TRBV19 with TRBJ1-2; 12 bases align to TRBD1. Germline V CDR1 and CDR2: LNHDA, SQIVND (reference sequence). The CDR3 is 15 amino acids. V lost 11 bases to trimming and J lost 2 bases; unmatched junction nucleotides: 9. This CDR3 is CAVSGTGGENYGYTF. For the CDR3, the DNA is TGTGCCGTCTCCGGGACAGGGGGCGAAAACTATGGCTACACCTTC.

This clone was counted only a few times. The V gene is TRBV6-1, the J gene TRBJ2-7; TRBD1 matches 9 bases. J gave up 5 bases and V 3 bases, and 5 bases lay outside the gene matches. The CDR3 has 14 amino acids. Per germline, CDR1 MNHNS and CDR2 SASEGT. Written as DNA, the CDR3 is TGTGCCAGCAGTGACCACAGGGGGCGAAACGAGCAGTACTTC. Translating it yields CASSDHRGRNEQYF.

This clone was picked up one time. The chain combines TRBV4-3 with TRBJ2-7; D is undetermined. Germline assignment: CDR1 LGHNA and CDR2 YSLEER. CDR3 length: 14 amino acids. With 0 bases removed from V and 0 bases from J, the gap between germline ends came to 6 bases. CDR3 in amino acids: CASSQEAPSYEQYF. Here the CDR3 DNA reads TGCGCCAGCAGCCAAGAGGCACCCTCCTACGAGCAGTACTTC.

The gene calls are TRBV19 and TRBJ1-2, with no clear D. Trimming took 7 bases from V and 4 from J, leaving 7 bases between them. The germline V gene has CDR1 LNHDA and CDR2 SQIVND (reference sequence). The CDR3 extends over 11 amino acids. The CDR3 spells CASTEGYGYTF. The CDR3 DNA is TGTGCCAGTACAGAGGGCTATGGCTACACCTTC.

V gene TRBV5-4 combines with J gene TRBJ1-5, with a weak D call TRBD1 (5 bases). Germline V lookup: CDR1 SGHNT, CDR2 YYREEE (reference sequence). V gave up 4 bases and J gave up 9 bases, with 11 bases separating them. The CDR3 consists of 12 residues. In nucleotides, the CDR3 is TGTGCCAGCAGCGTGGACGGGGGGCCCCAGCATTTT. This encodes CASSVDGGPQHF.

The count of this clone is one. The chain is built from TRBV5-5 and TRBJ1-4; unclear D gene. Trimming shortened V by 0 bases and J by 5 bases, and 14 bases separated the two germline ends. Looked up from germline, CDR1 is SGHKS and CDR2 is YYEKEE (reference sequence). The CDR3 is made up of 16 amino acids. The CDR3 loop is CASSLALPRENEKLFF. The CDR3 DNA follows: TGTGCCAGCAGCTTGGCCCTCCCGAGAGAAAATGAAAAACTGTTTTTT.

The V call is TRBV11-2, the J call TRBJ2-1; 14 nucleotides agree with TRBD2. CDR1 is SGHAT, CDR2 FQNNGV, per germline. This CDR3 has 16 residues. V lost 5 bases, J lost 0 bases, and 0 bases stayed unmatched. The chain's CDR3 is CASSGTSGGSYNEQFF. The CDR3 nucleotides are TGTGCCAGCAGCGGGACTAGCGGGGGCTCCTACAATGAGCAGTTCTTC.